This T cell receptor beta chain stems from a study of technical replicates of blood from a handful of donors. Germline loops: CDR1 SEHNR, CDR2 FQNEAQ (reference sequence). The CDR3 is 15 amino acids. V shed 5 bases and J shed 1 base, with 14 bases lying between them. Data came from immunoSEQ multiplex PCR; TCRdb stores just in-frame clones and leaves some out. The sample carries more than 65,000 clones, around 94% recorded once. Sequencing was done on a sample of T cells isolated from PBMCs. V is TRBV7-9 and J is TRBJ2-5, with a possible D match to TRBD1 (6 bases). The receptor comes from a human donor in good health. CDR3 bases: TGTGCCAGCAGCCCCGGACAGCAAATCCAAGAGACCCAGTACTTC. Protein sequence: CASSPGQQIQETQYF.